The 13 T cell receptor beta chains in this list originate from one sample, sequenced in a study of cytomegalovirus exposure and HLA in healthy donors. Produced via immunoSEQ multiplex PCR; TCRdb's table is partial and in-frame only. The sample consists of about 140,000 clones, approximately 86% of them appearing once. The source material was PBMCs. All receptors come from a woman under 30 in good health and CMV-seropositive.

The CDR3 loop is CASSFGVYEQYF. The CDR3 bases are TGTGCCAGCAGCTTCGGGGTCTACGAGCAGTACTTC. This chain connects TRBV5-6 to TRBJ2-7, with D possibly TRBD2 on 5 matching bases. Germline assignment: CDR1 SGHDT and CDR2 YYEEEE. The CDR3 sequence is 12 residues long. V lost 2 bases and J lost 3, with 6 bases in between.

The chain joins TRBV5-1 to TRBJ1-4; D gene uncertain. The germline V gene encodes CDR1 SGHRS and CDR2 YFSETQ. The V gene lost 2 bases and the J gene lost 6 bases, with 5 bases spanning the gap. This CDR3 contains 12 residues. CDR3 amino acids: CASSFGDEKLFF. CDR3 nucleotide sequence: TGCGCCAGCAGCTTCGGGGATGAAAAACTGTTTTTT. The complete variable domain, with remaining parts taken from reference TRBV5-1 and TRBJ1-4, reads KAGVTQTPRYLIKTRGQQVTLSCSPISGHRSVSWYQQTPGQGLQFLFEYFSETQRNKGNFPGRFSGRQFSNSRSEMNVSTLELGDSALYLCASSFGDEKLFFGSGTQLSVL.

The chain links TRBV29-1 to TRBJ1-1; D is unclear. V gave up 4 bases and J gave up 1 base, with 10 bases separating them. The CDR3 length is 13 residues. The germline V gene has CDR1 SQVTM and CDR2 ANQGSEA. CDR3 in amino acids: CSVAGSRNTEAFF. For the CDR3, the DNA is TGCAGCGTTGCCGGGAGTAGGAACACTGAAGCTTTCTTT.

The rearrangement uses TRBV5-1 and TRBJ1-1; 10 positions match TRBD1. In germline, CDR1 is SGHRS, CDR2 YFSETQ. V gave up 4 bases and J gave up 6 bases; unmatched junction bases: 6. This CDR3 spans 14 amino acids. The CDR3 coding sequence is TGCGCCAGCAGCGACCGGGACAGGGGATCTGAAGCTTTCTTT. It is translated as CASSDRDRGSEAFF.

The genes are TRBV4-3 and TRBJ2-1, with TRBD1 matching over 8 bases. The CDR3 is 15 amino acids. Germline assignment: CDR1 LGHNA and CDR2 YSLEER. With 0 bases clipped from V and 7 bases from J, the junction kept 5 bases outside the gene matches. The CDR3 loop reads CASSQERGTGNEQFF. DNA of the CDR3: TGCGCCAGCAGCCAAGAAAGAGGGACAGGAAATGAGCAGTTCTTC.

The chain carries TRBV19 and TRBJ1-1; 10 bases are a match to TRBD1. Germline lookup yields CDR1 LNHDA and CDR2 SQIVND (reference sequence). V shed 5 bases and J 6 bases; nucleotides not matched to a gene: 9. CDR3 length: 15 residues. Here the CDR3 reads CASSEPGQGRAEAFF. CDR3 in DNA: TGTGCCAGTAGTGAACCGGGACAGGGGAGAGCTGAAGCTTTCTTT. Full variable domain (outside the CDR3, taken from reference TRBV19 and TRBJ1-1): DGGITQSPKYLFRKEGQNVTLSCEQNLNHDAMYWYRQDPGQGLRLIYYSQIVNDFQKGDIAEGYSVSREKKESFPLTVTSAQKNPTAFYLCASSEPGQGRAEAFFGQGTRLTVV.

This chain links TRBV27 with TRBJ2-1; tentative D call: TRBD1 (5 bases). This CDR3 is 18 amino acids long. Germline V gene sequence: CDR1 MNHEY, CDR2 SMNVEV (reference sequence). Between the trimmed V and J ends, which lost 2 bases and 3 bases, there was a span of 20 bases. The CDR3 region has the DNA TGTGCCAGCAGTTTAACCTCCGCCGGGCAAACAGGCTACAATGAGCAGTTCTTC. This encodes CASSLTSAGQTGYNEQFF.

The chain has TRBV7-8 and TRBJ2-5, with D possibly matching TRBD2 (7 bases). Germline V gene sequence: CDR1 SGHVS, CDR2 FQNEAQ. The CDR3 sequence is 14 residues long. V lost 2 bases and J 5 bases, leaving 12 bases between the germline ends. The CDR3 loop reads CASSLMGGRETQYF. CDR3 nucleotides: TGTGCCAGCAGCTTAATGGGGGGGCGGGAGACCCAGTACTTC. The complete variable domain, with remaining parts taken from reference TRBV7-8 and TRBJ2-5, reads GAGVSQSPRYKVAKRGQDVALRCDPISGHVSLFWYQQALGQGPEFLTYFQNEAQLDKSGLPSDRFFAERPEGSVSTLKIQRTQQEDSAVYLCASSLMGGRETQYFGPGTRLLVL.

V is TRBV29-1 and J is TRBJ2-3; 8 nucleotides align to TRBD1. The trim removed 7 bases at V and 2 bases at J, leaving 8 bases unmatched. The CDR3 contains 14 residues. Germline lookup yields CDR1 SQVTM and CDR2 ANQGSEA. CDR3 loop: CSAPRDRSTDTQYF. The CDR3 coding sequence is TGCAGCGCACCCCGGGACAGGTCCACAGATACGCAGTATTTT.

This chain uses TRBV19 with TRBJ2-2; D might be TRBD2 (5 bases). The CDR3 consists of 14 residues. V shed 5 bases and J shed 5 bases, with 12 bases lying between them. Germline CDR1 LNHDA, CDR2 SQIVND (reference sequence). The CDR3 here is CASSGAEHTGELFF. The CDR3 DNA is TGTGCCAGTAGTGGAGCGGAGCATACCGGGGAGCTGTTTTTT.

The chain uses TRBV7-9 and TRBJ2-3, with D possibly matching TRBD1 (6 bases). The CDR3 runs 16 residues. Trimming removed 5 bases from V and 0 bases from J, with 15 bases in between. Germline assignment: CDR1 SEHNR and CDR2 FQNEAQ (reference sequence). CDR3 DNA sequence: TGTGCCAGCAGCCTTAATACAGGGAGTAGCACAGATACGCAGTATTTT. Translated, it gives CASSLNTGSSTDTQYF.

J is TRBJ2-2 and V is TRBV30; 8 bases agree with TRBD2. Germline V gene lookup returns CDR1 GTSNPN and CDR2 SVGIG (reference sequence). Unmatched junction bases numbered 11, after V lost 3 bases and J lost 5 bases. The CDR3 has 16 residues. The CDR3 spells CAWRGGGSWGTGELFF. CDR3 sequence (DNA): TGTGCCTGGAGAGGCGGGGGGTCCTGGGGGACCGGGGAGCTGTTTTTT.

The CDR3 nucleotides read TGTGCCAGCAGCTTGTGGAGTCCGTACCAAGAGACCCAGTACTTC. Translated: CASSLWSPYQETQYF. The chain has TRBV5-4 and TRBJ2-5, with no clear D. Germline CDR1 reads SGHNT; CDR2 reads YYREEE (reference sequence). The CDR3 sequence is 15 residues long. Trimming stripped 1 base from V and 0 bases from J, with 10 bases between.